The present TCR beta chain was sequenced within a study of graft-versus-host responses after intestinal transplantation. Whole-study context: Grafts that recipients had were multivisceral, liver-intestinal, or isolated intestinal transplants. General study findings and limits: Detected in recipient marrow were GvH clones, some of which were first observed in ileum or blood. The highest levels of circulating GvH clones went along with early declines in HvG clones after transplant.

As regards this clone: The antigen remains undetermined.

Germline V gives CDR1 MNHNY, CDR2 SVGAGI (reference sequence). The CDR3 has 16 residues. V lost 1 base, J lost 1 base, and 10 bases lay in between. Measured with immunoSEQ multiplex PCR; TCRdb has only the in-frame clones, and not every one. The table has approximately 63,000 clones, almost 95% seen once; the top ten hold under 0.45%. The input for sequencing was unstimulated CD4+ T cells sorted from spleen or lymph node cells, taken before transplant. V is TRBV6-6 and J is TRBJ2-2; possible D gene TRBD2, 7 bases. The receptor was derived from a human donor who was the organ donor for an intestinal transplant. The CDR3 loop reads CASSYWGGLNTGELFF. CDR3 DNA sequence: TGTGCCAGCAGTTACTGGGGGGGCCTGAACACCGGGGAGCTGTTTTTT.